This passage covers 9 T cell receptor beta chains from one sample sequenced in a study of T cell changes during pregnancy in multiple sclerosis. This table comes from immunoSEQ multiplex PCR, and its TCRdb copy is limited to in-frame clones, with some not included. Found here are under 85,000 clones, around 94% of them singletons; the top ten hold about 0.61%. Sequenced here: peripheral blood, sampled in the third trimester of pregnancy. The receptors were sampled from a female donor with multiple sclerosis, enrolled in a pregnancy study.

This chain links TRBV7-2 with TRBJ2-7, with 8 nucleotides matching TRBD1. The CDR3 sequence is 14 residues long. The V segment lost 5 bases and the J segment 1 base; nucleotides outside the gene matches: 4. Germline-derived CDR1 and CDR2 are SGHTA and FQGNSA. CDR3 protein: CASSKGDRSYEQYF. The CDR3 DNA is TGTGCCAGCAGCAAAGGGGACAGGTCCTACGAGCAGTACTTC.

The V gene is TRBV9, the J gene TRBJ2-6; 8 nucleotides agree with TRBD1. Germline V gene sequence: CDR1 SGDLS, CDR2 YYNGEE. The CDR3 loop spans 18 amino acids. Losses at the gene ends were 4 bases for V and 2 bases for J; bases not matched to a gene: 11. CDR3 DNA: TGTGCCAGCAGCCCTTGGGACAGGCCTCTTCCTGGGGCCAACGTCCTGACTTTC. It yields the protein CASSPWDRPLPGANVLTF.

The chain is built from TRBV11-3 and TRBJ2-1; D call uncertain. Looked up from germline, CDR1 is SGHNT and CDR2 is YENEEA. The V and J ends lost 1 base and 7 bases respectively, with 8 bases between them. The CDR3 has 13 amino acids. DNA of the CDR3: TGTGCCAGCAGCTTAGTTTCGGTAAATGAGCAGTTCTTC. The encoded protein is CASSLVSVNEQFF.

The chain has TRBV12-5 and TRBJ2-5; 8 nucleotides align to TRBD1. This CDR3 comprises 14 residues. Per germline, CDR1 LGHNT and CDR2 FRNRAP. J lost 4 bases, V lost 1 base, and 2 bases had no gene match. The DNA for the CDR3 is TGTGCTAGTGGTTTGGGGACAGGGACAGAGACCCAGTACTTC. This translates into CASGLGTGTETQYF.

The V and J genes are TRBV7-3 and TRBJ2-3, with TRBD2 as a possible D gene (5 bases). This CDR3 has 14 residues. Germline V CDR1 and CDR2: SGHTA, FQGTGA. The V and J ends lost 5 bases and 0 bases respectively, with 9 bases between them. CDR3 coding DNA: TGTGCCAGCAGCCCCGGAGGTAGCACAGATACGCAGTATTTT. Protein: CASSPGGSTDTQYF.

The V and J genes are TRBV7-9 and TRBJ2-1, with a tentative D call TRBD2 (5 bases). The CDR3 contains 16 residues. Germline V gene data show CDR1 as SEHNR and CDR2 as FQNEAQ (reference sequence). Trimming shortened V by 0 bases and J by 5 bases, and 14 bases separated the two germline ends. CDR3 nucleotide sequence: TGTGCCAGCAGCTTAGCGCCGGAAGAGAGGGACAATGAGCAGTTCTTC. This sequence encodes CASSLAPEERDNEQFF.

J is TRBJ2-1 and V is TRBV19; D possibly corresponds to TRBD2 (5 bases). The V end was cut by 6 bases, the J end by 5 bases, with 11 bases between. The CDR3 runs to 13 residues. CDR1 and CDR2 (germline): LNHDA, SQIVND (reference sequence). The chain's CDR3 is CASRSWENNEQFF. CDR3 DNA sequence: TGTGCCAGTAGAAGCTGGGAGAACAATGAGCAGTTCTTC.

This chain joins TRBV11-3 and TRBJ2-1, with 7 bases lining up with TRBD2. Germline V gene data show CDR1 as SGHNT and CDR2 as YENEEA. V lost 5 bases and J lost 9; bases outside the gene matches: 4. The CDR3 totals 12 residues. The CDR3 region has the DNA TGTGCCAGCAGCACGGGCGGGGGTGAGCAGTTCTTC. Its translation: CASSTGGGEQFF.

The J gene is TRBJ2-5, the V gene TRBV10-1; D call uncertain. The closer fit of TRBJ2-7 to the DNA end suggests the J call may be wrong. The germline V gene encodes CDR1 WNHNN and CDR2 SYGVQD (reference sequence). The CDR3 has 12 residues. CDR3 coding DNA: TGCGCCAGCAGTGAAGCAGGTTACGAGCAGTACTTC. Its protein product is CASSEAGYEQYF.